The following is a T cell receptor (beta chain) sequence with its context. The CDR3 has 11 amino acids. CDR1 is KGHSH and CDR2 is LQKENI in the germline V gene. The data originate from a study of T cells expressing NK-cell markers. TCRdb re-called the 5' RACE reads and shows each CDR3 protein once, DNA omitted. Reported are 250,000 to 300,000 distinct CDR3 sequences; the ten largest clones contain around 3.9%. This clonotype was obtained from a woman aged 18 to 75 in good health. The sequenced material came from blood T cells: a sorted CD56 or NKG2C T cell subset, CD4+ or CD8+ T cells, or bulk PBMC T cells (not recorded which). The chain is built from TRBV18 and TRBJ2-7. CDR3 sequence reads: CASSPGYEQYF.